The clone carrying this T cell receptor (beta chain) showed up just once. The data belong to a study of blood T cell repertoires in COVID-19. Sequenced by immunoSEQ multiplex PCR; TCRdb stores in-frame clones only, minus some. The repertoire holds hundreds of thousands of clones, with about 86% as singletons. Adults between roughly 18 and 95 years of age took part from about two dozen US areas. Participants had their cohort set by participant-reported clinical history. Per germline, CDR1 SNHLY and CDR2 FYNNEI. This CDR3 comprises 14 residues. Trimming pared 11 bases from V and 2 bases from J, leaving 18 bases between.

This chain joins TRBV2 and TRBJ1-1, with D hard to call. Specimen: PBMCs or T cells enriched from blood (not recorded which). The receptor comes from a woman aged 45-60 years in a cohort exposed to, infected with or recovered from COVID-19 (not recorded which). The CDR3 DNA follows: TGTGCCGGTCAGTCTCGCACCGTAAACACTGAAGCTTTCTTT. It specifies CAGQSRTVNTEAFF. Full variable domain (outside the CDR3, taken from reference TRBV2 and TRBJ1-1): EPEVTQTPSHQVTQMGQEVILRCVPISNHLYFYWYRQILGQKVEFLVSFYNNEISEKSEIFDDQFSVERPDGSNFTLKIRSTKLEDSAMYFCAGQSRTVNTEAFFGQGTRLTVV.